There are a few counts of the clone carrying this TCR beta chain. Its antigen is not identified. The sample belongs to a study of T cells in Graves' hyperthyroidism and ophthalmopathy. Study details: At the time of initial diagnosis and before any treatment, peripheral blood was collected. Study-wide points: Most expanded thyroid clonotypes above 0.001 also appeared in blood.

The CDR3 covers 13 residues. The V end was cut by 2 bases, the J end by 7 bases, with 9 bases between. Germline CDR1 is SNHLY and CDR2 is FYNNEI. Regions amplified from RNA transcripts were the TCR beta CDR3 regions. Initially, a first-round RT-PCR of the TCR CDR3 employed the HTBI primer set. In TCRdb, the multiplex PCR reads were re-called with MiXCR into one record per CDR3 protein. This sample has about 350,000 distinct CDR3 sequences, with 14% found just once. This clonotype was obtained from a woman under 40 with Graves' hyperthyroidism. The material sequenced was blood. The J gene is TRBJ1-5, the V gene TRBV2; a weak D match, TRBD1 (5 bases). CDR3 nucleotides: TGTGCCAGCAGTGAACAGGGCGGACAGCCCCAGCATTTT. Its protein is CASSEQGGQPQHF.